The clone carrying this T cell receptor beta chain was picked up a small number of times. This sample was taken from a study of shared clonotypes between healthy human individuals. Measured with immunoSEQ multiplex PCR; TCRdb has only the in-frame clones, and not every one. The sample carries 950,000 to 1,200,000 clones, 77% recorded once. V was pared by 4 bases and J by 4 bases, with 8 bases between. Germline values: CDR1 MNHNS, CDR2 SASEGT. The CDR3 sequence is 13 residues long. This clonotype was obtained from a young man in good health. Some clones in this sample may be carry-over from other donors' samples. The sequenced material came from memory CD4+ T cells from PBMCs. Subset noted: CD45RA-negative fraction. This chain links TRBV6-1 with TRBJ2-4; D perhaps matches TRBD1 (5 bases). The CDR3 sequence: CASSGQKKNIQYF. CDR3 coding DNA: TGTGCCAGCAGTGGACAGAAAAAAAACATTCAGTACTTC.